A selection of T cell receptor beta chains follows, all from one sample in a study of T-cell memory formation after mild COVID-19. TCRdb called the 5' RACE reads again in MiXCR, with one record for every CDR3 protein. The data show around 340,000 distinct CDR3 sequences, over 10% seen once. Source material: PBMCs or a T cell subset sorted from them (not recorded which). The receptors originated from a young man who had mild COVID-19 (a few samples of this study predate the infection). Cell type and time point are not known. Each CDR3 is given with its conserved first and last residue. Each record gives: V gene, J gene, D gene, clone size, CDR3 protein, CDR3 DNA. The D gene is left open where the match is weak. Only some rows state a clone size, as once, few, many or a class for expanded clones.

TRBV2,TRBJ2-4,NA,NA,CASSEQGRVGNIQYF,TGTGCCAGCAGTGAGCAGGGACGAGTGGGAAACATTCAGTACTTC
TRBV18,TRBJ2-7,NA,NA,CASSPGPHYEQYF,TGTGCCAGCTCCCCGGGTCCGCACTACGAGCAGTACTTC
TRBV11-2,TRBJ2-2,TRBD2,many,CASSSSSGGRFTGELFF,TGTGCCAGCAGCTCATCTAGCGGGGGGAGGTTCACCGGGGAGCTGTTTTTT
TRBV7-9,TRBJ2-7,NA,many,CASSLGVLDEQYF,TGTGCCAGCAGCTTGGGGGTATTGGACGAGCAGTACTTC
TRBV24-1,TRBJ1-2,NA,NA,CATSDPGTGGYTF,TGTGCCACCAGTGATCCCGGGACCGGGGGCTACACCTTC
TRBV20-1,TRBJ1-6,NA,NA,CSARPNLNSPLHF,TGCAGTGCTAGACCCAATTTAAATTCACCCCTCCACTTT
TRBV20-1,TRBJ2-3,NA,NA,CSATREDTQYF,TGCAGTGCTACCCGGGAAGATACGCAGTATTTT
TRBV29-1,TRBJ2-5,TRBD1,few,CSVLRTGAQETQYF,TGCAGCGTTCTCCGGACAGGGGCTCAAGAGACCCAGTACTTC
TRBV7-9,TRBJ2-3,NA,many,CASSLVGTARDTQYF,TGTGCCAGCAGCTTAGTGGGTACTGCGAGAGATACGCAGTATTTT
TRBV5-6,TRBJ1-2,NA,few,CASSPGTALGYTF,TGTGCCAGCAGCCCGGGGACGGCCCTAGGCTACACCTTC
TRBV20-1,TRBJ2-3,NA,many,CSAKRQVSTDTQYF,TGCAGTGCTAAGAGACAGGTTAGCACAGATACGCAGTATTTT
TRBV10-3,TRBJ2-1,NA,NA,CAISESVGGEQFF,TGTGCCATCAGTGAGTCGGTGGGGGGTGAGCAGTTCTTC